One and the same sample provided the 10 T cell receptor beta chains below, sequenced in a study of T cell repertoires in cytomegalovirus infection. TCRdb reprocessed the reads with MiXCR, giving one entry per CDR3 protein. The table records about 450,000 distinct CDR3 sequences, 31% of them present only once. The sequenced sample was PBMCs. These receptors all come from a human donor in good health (CMV status not recorded). Some clones in this sample may be carry-over from other donors' samples.

Points on this clonotype: The junction departs from the called germline gene at one end, perhaps through a read error. The V call is TRBV7-2, the J call TRBJ1-5, with a possible D match to TRBD1 (6 bases). CDR1 is SGHTA and CDR2 is FQGNSA in the germline V gene. This CDR3 contains 15 residues. The chain's CDR3 is CDSSPSTGSNQPQHF. CDR3 coding DNA: TGTGACAGCAGCCCATCTACAGGGAGCAATCAGCCCCAACATTTT.

Comments on this clonotype: No conserved phenylalanine or tryptophan ends this CDR3, so it is likely a read error. The rearrangement links TRBV20-1 to TRBJ2-1; TRBD1 agrees at 9 bases. The length of the CDR3 is 16 residues. The germline gives CDR1 DFQATT, CDR2 SNEGSKA (reference sequence). The trim removed 2 bases at V and 6 bases at J, leaving 11 bases unmatched. CDR3 in DNA: TGCAGTGCTAGACAATACCGGGACAGGGTAATCAATGAGCAGTTCTTA. It encodes CSARQYRDRVINEQFL.

This clonotype was seen only a few times. The V gene is TRBV6-6, the J gene TRBJ2-7, with a weak D call TRBD1 (6 bases). V shed 0 bases and J shed 6 bases, with 12 bases lying between them. The CDR3 runs to 14 residues. Germline V gene lookup returns CDR1 MNHNY and CDR2 SVGAGI (reference sequence). CDR3 region: CASSYSNGGGEQYF. The CDR3 DNA is TGTGCCAGCAGTTACTCGAATGGGGGCGGCGAGCAGTACTTC.

The J gene is TRBJ1-4, the V gene TRBV29-1, with 8 bases that match TRBD1. Trimming cost V 6 bases and J 10 bases; bases outside gene matches: 4. The germline V gene encodes CDR1 SQVTM and CDR2 ANQGSEA. This CDR3 spans 11 amino acids. CDR3 protein: CSVHDRGKLFF. In DNA, the CDR3 is TGCAGCGTGCACGACAGGGGAAAACTGTTTTTT.

V and J are TRBV20-1 and TRBJ1-6; weak D call: TRBD1 (5 bases). The CDR3 runs 14 residues. The germline V gene has CDR1 DFQATT and CDR2 SNEGSKA (reference sequence). V was pared by 5 bases and J by 8 bases, with 16 bases between. CDR3 nucleotides: TGCAGTGCTTCGAGGGGAGTAGTCGATTCACCCCTCCACTTT. Its translation: CSASRGVVDSPLHF.

This clonotype was seen just once. The V and J genes are TRBV7-2 and TRBJ2-3, with 8 positions matching TRBD2. V was clipped by 4 bases and J by 8 bases; unmatched bases: 14. This CDR3 has 16 residues. From germline, CDR1 is SGHTA and CDR2 FQGNSA. The CDR3 loop is CASSSPSGLPGVTQYF. The DNA of the CDR3 is TGTGCCAGCAGCTCCCCTAGCGGGTTGCCGGGGGTTACGCAGTATTTT.

The chain is built from TRBV5-1 and TRBJ1-1, with TRBD1 matching 7 bases. This CDR3 spans 15 amino acids. Trimming cost V 4 bases and J 1 base; bases outside gene matches: 7. The germline V gene has CDR1 SGHRS and CDR2 YFSETQ. The CDR3 is CASSGGQVTNTEAFF. In DNA, the CDR3 is TGCGCCAGCAGCGGAGGACAGGTAACGAACACTGAAGCTTTCTTT.

This clonotype has only a few counts. The CDR3 DNA reads TGTGCCAGCAGTTTTACCGAACGGCAGTTCTTC. This translates into CASSFTERQFF. The V and J genes are TRBV28 and TRBJ2-1; no clear D. The CDR3 totals 11 residues. V was trimmed by 3 bases and J by 12 bases, leaving 9 bases between them. The germline CDR1 and CDR2 sequences are MDHEN and SYDVKM. The full variable domain, in which reference TRBV28 and TRBJ2-1 provide the parts outside the CDR3, is DVKVTQSSRYLVKRTGEKVFLECVQDMDHENMFWYRQDPGLGLRLIYFSYDVKMKEKGDIPEGYSVSREKKERFSLILESASTNQTSMYLCASSFTERQFFGPGTRLTVL.

This chain links TRBV6-1 with TRBJ2-5; the match to TRBD2 covers 10 bases. The V gene's germline CDR1 is MNHNS and CDR2 SASEGT. V lost 6 bases and J lost 5; bases outside the gene matches: 18. CDR3 size: 18 residues. CDR3 DNA sequence: TGTGCCAGCAGCCCTAGGGGGGGCTTACTAGCGGGGATGGAGACCCAGTACTTC. The encoded protein is CASSPRGGLLAGMETQYF.

This clonotype was seen more than once but under ten times. The chain joins TRBV6-1 to TRBJ1-2; unclear D gene. Germline V gene sequence: CDR1 MNHNS, CDR2 SASEGT. The CDR3 length is 12 residues. Trimming cost V 5 bases and J 5 bases, with 9 bases left between them. CDR3 sequence reads: CASSRTAYGYTF. DNA of the CDR3: TGTGCCAGCAGTAGAACAGCATATGGCTACACCTTC.